In its sample, the clone carrying this T cell receptor (beta chain) was seen a few times. Only in-frame clones appear in the TCRdb table, and some are missing; sequencing was by immunoSEQ multiplex PCR. The table shows 12,000 to 15,000 clones, with 30% to 40% occurring only once. The data originate from a study of graft-versus-host responses after intestinal transplantation. Germline assignment: CDR1 MNHEY and CDR2 SMNVEV (reference sequence). V was cut by 2 bases and J by 5 bases, with 12 bases left in between. There are 14 residues in the CDR3. Researchers placed around 200,000 CFSE-labeled responder cells in culture with around 200,000 irradiated, violet-dye-labeled stimulator cells.

The origin of this receptor is a human patient who received an intestinal transplant. V is TRBV27 and J is TRBJ1-2; D gene unclear. The input for sequencing was alloreactive CD8+ T cells from a mixed lymphocyte reaction culture, taken before intestinal transplant. The sample's subset: CFSE-low proliferating T cells sorted from approximately six-day pre-transplant mixed lymphocyte reaction (GvH or HvG direction). The DNA of the CDR3 is TGTGCCAGCAGTTTAGCACTTGGAGGGTATGGCTACACCTTC. Translation gives CASSLALGGYGYTF.